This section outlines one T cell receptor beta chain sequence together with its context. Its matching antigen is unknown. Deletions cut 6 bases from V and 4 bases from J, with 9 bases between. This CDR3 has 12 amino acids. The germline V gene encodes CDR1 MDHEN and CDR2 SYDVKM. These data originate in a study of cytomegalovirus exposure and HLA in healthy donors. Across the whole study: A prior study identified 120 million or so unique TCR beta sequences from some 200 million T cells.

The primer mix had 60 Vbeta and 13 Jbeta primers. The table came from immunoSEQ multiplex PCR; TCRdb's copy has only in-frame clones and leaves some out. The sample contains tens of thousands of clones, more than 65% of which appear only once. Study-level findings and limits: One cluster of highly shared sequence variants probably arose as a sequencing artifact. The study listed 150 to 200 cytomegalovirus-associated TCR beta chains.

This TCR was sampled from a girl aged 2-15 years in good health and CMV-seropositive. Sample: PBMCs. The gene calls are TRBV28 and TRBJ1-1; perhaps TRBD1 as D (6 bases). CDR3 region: CASSLGATEAFF. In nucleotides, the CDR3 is TGTGCCAGCAGCCTGGGGGCCACTGAAGCTTTCTTT.